These 24 T cell receptor beta chains originate from one sample sequenced in a study of blood T cell repertoires in COVID-19. TCRdb's copy holds only in-frame clones and misses some; the assay was immunoSEQ multiplex PCR. The data show 180,000 or so clones, with roughly three quarters seen just once and roughly 9.4% held by the top ten. The specimen was peripheral blood. The source of these receptors is a woman between 45 and 60 years old with active or convalescent COVID-19.

V is TRBV6-2 or TRBV6-3 and J is TRBJ2-1; the match to TRBD1 covers 7 bases. The CDR3 runs to 16 residues. CDR1 MNHEY and CDR2 SVGEGT come from the germline V gene. Trimming removed 4 bases from V and 4 bases from J; junction bases left unmatched: 10. The CDR3 loop reads CASSSFRQGTYNEQFF. In DNA, the CDR3 is TGTGCCAGCAGTTCCTTTCGACAGGGAACTTACAATGAGCAGTTCTTC.

The chain carries TRBV6-5 and TRBJ2-7, with D unresolved. The V end lost 0 bases, the J end lost 7 bases, and 10 bases lay between the germline ends. The CDR3 runs 13 residues. Germline-derived CDR1 and CDR2 are MNHEY and SVGAGI. For the CDR3, the DNA is TGTGCCAGCAGTTACTCGACACTCACGGAGCAGTACTTC. This gives the protein CASSYSTLTEQYF.

This chain uses TRBV3-1 (or the pseudogene TRBV3-2) with TRBJ1-3; no clear D. V lost 1 base and J lost 4, with 11 bases in between. Germline V gene sequence: CDR1 LGHDT, CDR2 YNNKEL (reference sequence). The CDR3 totals 15 residues. CDR3 DNA: TGTGCCAGCAGCCAAGGGGCCGGAAGAGGAAACACCATATATTTT. Amino acid sequence: CASSQGAGRGNTIYF.

This clone was found a few times. V gene TRBV6-2 or TRBV6-3 combines with J gene TRBJ1-2; no firm D call. The germline CDR1 and CDR2 sequences are MNHEY and SVGEGT. This CDR3 has 12 amino acids. V lost 6 bases to trimming and J lost 2 bases, with 7 bases between them. CDR3 sequence: CASSHGNYGYTF. For the CDR3, the DNA is TGTGCCAGCAGCCACGGGAACTATGGCTACACCTTC.

This clone appeared once. This chain uses TRBV20-1 with TRBJ2-5; D ambiguous. This CDR3 is built from 16 residues. The germline V gene has CDR1 DFQATT and CDR2 SNEGSKA (reference sequence). Trimming pared 3 bases from V and 2 bases from J, leaving 19 bases between. In DNA, the CDR3 is TGCAGTGCTAGTCCCATAGCATCCCTAATTCAAGAGACCCAGTACTTC. Translation gives CSASPIASLIQETQYF.

The chain carries TRBV9 and TRBJ1-4, with D possibly being TRBD1 (6 bases). Trimming left V 4 bases short and J 4 bases short, with 11 bases between. CDR1 SGDLS and CDR2 YYNGEE come from the germline V gene. The CDR3 is 14 amino acids. CDR3 bases: TGTGCCAGCAGCCTAGGACAGATTAATGAAAAACTGTTTTTT. Translating gives CASSLGQINEKLFF.

The chain is built from TRBV18 and TRBJ2-2; D is undetermined. Germline CDR1 and CDR2: KGHSH and LQKENI. The CDR3 contains 17 residues. V was shortened by 2 bases and J by 2 bases, with 15 bases between the two germline ends. The CDR3 is CASSPMVAPTNTGELFF. The DNA of the CDR3 is TGTGCCAGCTCACCAATGGTAGCTCCAACAAACACCGGGGAGCTGTTTTTT.

This chain joins TRBV5-6 and TRBJ2-7; 10 nucleotides match TRBD2. This CDR3 is 15 amino acids long. Germline V gene sequence: CDR1 SGHDT, CDR2 YYEEEE. V shed 4 bases and J 2 bases; nucleotides not matched to a gene: 6. CDR3 in DNA: TGTGCCAGCAGCCTAGTAGCGGGAGGCCCCTACGAGCAGTACTTC. Encoded protein: CASSLVAGGPYEQYF.

About this clone: The junction and the germline gene differ at one end; a read error may be behind it. The chain joins TRBV4-3 to TRBJ2-1; 12 nucleotides line up with TRBD2. This CDR3 has 18 residues. Germline V gives CDR1 LGHNA, CDR2 YSLEER. The CDR3 DNA reads as TGCGCCAGCAGCCAAGCGGTGGCTAGCGGGGGGGCCCCTCCTACTCTGGTCTTC. Protein: CASSQAVASGGAPPTLVF.

V is TRBV5-1 and J is TRBJ2-5; D not certain. This CDR3 spans 13 amino acids. The V gene's germline CDR1 is SGHRS and CDR2 YFSETQ. Trimming cost V 3 bases and J 4 bases, with 10 bases left between them. CDR3 amino acids: CASSSPSGETQYF. CDR3 DNA sequence: TGCGCCAGCAGCTCCCCGTCAGGAGAGACCCAGTACTTC.

This clone was observed a single time. The chain is built from TRBV7-2 and TRBJ2-7, with TRBD1 matching 8 bases. V shed 8 bases and J 2 bases; nucleotides not matched to a gene: 5. Germline CDR1 and CDR2: SGHTA and FQGNSA. This CDR3 has 13 amino acids. The CDR3: CASQDRVTYEQYF. As DNA, the CDR3 is TGTGCCAGCCAGGACAGGGTCACCTACGAGCAGTACTTC.

The chain employs TRBV7-3 and TRBJ2-1; 11 bases fit TRBD2. This CDR3 is built from 15 residues. The ends lost 4 bases at V and 4 bases at J; junction bases unmatched: 3. Germline values: CDR1 SGHTA, CDR2 FQGTGA. CDR3: CASSSLAGGYNEQFF. The CDR3 nucleotides are TGTGCCAGCAGCTCTCTAGCGGGGGGTTACAATGAGCAGTTCTTC.

The gene calls are TRBV6-6 and TRBJ2-3; TRBD1 matches at 7 bases. V dropped 6 bases and J dropped 2; count of bases not matched to a gene: 8. The CDR3 is made up of 15 amino acids. Germline V gene lookup returns CDR1 MNHNY and CDR2 SVGAGI (reference sequence). CDR3 protein: CASRYPGTATDTQYF. Here the CDR3 DNA reads TGTGCCAGCAGATACCCCGGGACAGCCACAGATACGCAGTATTTT.

This clone was seen once. V is TRBV7-2 and J is TRBJ1-3; the D gene is possibly TRBD1 (5 bases). The CDR3 length is 15 residues. V lost 4 bases and J lost 0, with 10 bases in between. The germline gives CDR1 SGHTA, CDR2 FQGNSA. CDR3 nucleotides: TGTGCCAGCAGCTCCACAGGAAACTCTGGAAACACCATATATTTT. This codes for CASSSTGNSGNTIYF.

This clone was seen once. The J gene is TRBJ2-1, the V gene TRBV6-2 or TRBV6-3, with 7 bases that match TRBD1. With 5 bases clipped from V and 5 bases from J, the junction kept 6 bases outside the gene matches. CDR3 length: 14 residues. In germline, CDR1 is MNHEY, CDR2 SVGEGT. The CDR3 region has the DNA TGTGCCAGCAGTGACGGGGACAGAAACAATGAGCAGTTCTTC. It yields the protein CASSDGDRNNEQFF.

This sequence joins TRBV5-1 and TRBJ2-1, with a weak D call TRBD1 (5 bases). CDR3 length equals 13 residues. Germline lookup yields CDR1 SGHRS and CDR2 YFSETQ. V was cut by 4 bases and J by 5 bases, with 10 bases left in between. CDR3 bases: TGCGCCAGCAGCGGGTTGACAGACAATGAGCAGTTCTTC. Translating it yields CASSGLTDNEQFF.

This chain uses TRBV4-3 with TRBJ1-1, with no clear D. This CDR3 is 15 amino acids long. The ends were cut back, 0 bases at V and 0 bases at J, with 8 bases in the middle. The germline V gene has CDR1 LGHNA and CDR2 YSLEER. Written as DNA, the CDR3 is TGCGCCAGCAGCCAAGATCCCAGTATGAACACTGAAGCTTTCTTT. Encoded protein: CASSQDPSMNTEAFF.

The V gene is TRBV7-6, the J gene TRBJ2-7, with 7 bases that match TRBD2. The length of the CDR3 is 15 residues. Germline assignment: CDR1 SGHVS and CDR2 FNYEAQ. V shed 1 base, J shed 2 bases, and the junction held 5 bases outside the gene matches. In nucleotides, the CDR3 is TGTGCCAGCAGCTTAGAAAGCGGGACCCCCTACGAGCAGTACTTC. Translated: CASSLESGTPYEQYF.

This chain links TRBV27 with TRBJ1-2, with D maybe TRBD1 (6 bases). The CDR3 contains 13 residues. The V end lost 10 bases, the J end lost 2 bases, and 14 bases lay between the germline ends. Looked up from germline, CDR1 is MNHEY and CDR2 is SMNVEV (reference sequence). CDR3 sequence (DNA): TGTGCCACCCAGGGAACAGGGAACTATGGCTACACCTTC. Translating it yields CATQGTGNYGYTF.

This clone was recorded only once. The CDR3 sequence is CASSPTPTGKVNSPLHF. The CDR3 DNA reads TGTGCCAGCAGCCCTACTCCGACAGGCAAAGTAAATTCACCCCTCCACTTT. The rearrangement uses TRBV7-2 and TRBJ1-6; TRBD1 might be the D (6 bases). The germline V gene has CDR1 SGHTA and CDR2 FQGNSA. Trimming stripped 5 bases from V and 7 bases from J, with 21 bases between. The length of the CDR3 is 17 residues.

The chain is built from TRBV4-3 and TRBJ1-2; possible D gene TRBD1, 6 bases. Trimming removed 0 bases at V and 6 bases at J, with 23 bases between. The CDR3 contains 18 residues. Germline V gene lookup returns CDR1 LGHNA and CDR2 YSLEER. DNA for the CDR3: TGCGCCAGCAGCCAAGATCAGGGGTTCGGCCCGTCCTTGGATGGCTACACCTTC. Translation gives CASSQDQGFGPSLDGYTF.

The chain uses TRBV2 and TRBJ2-5, with 14 bases fitting TRBD2. There are 16 residues in the CDR3. Germline V gene lookup returns CDR1 SNHLY and CDR2 FYNNEI. V gave up 5 bases and J gave up 1 base; unmatched junction bases: 3. CDR3 sequence (DNA): TGTGCCAGCAGTAGGACTAGCGGGGGGACCCAAGAGACCCAGTACTTC. This encodes CASSRTSGGTQETQYF.

V is TRBV19 and J is TRBJ1-5; TRBD1 agrees at 7 bases. Germline CDR1 reads LNHDA; CDR2 reads SQIVND (reference sequence). The V gene end was trimmed by 4 bases and the J gene end by 3 bases; junction bases not matched to a gene: 6. The CDR3 contains 15 residues. CDR3 DNA: TGTGCCAGTAGTACCAGGGGGACGATCAATCAGCCCCAGCATTTT. Protein sequence: CASSTRGTINQPQHF. Full variable domain (outside the CDR3, taken from reference TRBV19 and TRBJ1-5): DGGITQSPKYLFRKEGQNVTLSCEQNLNHDAMYWYRQDPGQGLRLIYYSQIVNDFQKGDIAEGYSVSREKKESFPLTVTSAQKNPTAFYLCASSTRGTINQPQHFGDGTRLSIL.

This clone was counted a few times. The chain is built from TRBV7-2 and TRBJ1-2; 10 nucleotides line up with TRBD1. This CDR3 contains 16 residues. The V and J ends lost 5 bases and 4 bases, in that order; junction bases with no gene match: 10. Looked up from germline, CDR1 is SGHTA and CDR2 is FQGNSA. The CDR3 region is CASSGGGTGASYGYTF. The CDR3 region has the DNA TGTGCCAGCAGCGGAGGGGGGACAGGGGCGTCCTATGGCTACACCTTC. Combining the CDR3 with reference TRBV7-2 and TRBJ1-2 gives the whole variable domain GAGVSQSPSNKVTEKGKDVELRCDPISGHTALYWYRQSLGQGLEFLIYFQGNSAPDKSGLPSDRFSAERTGGSVSTLTIQRTQQEDSAVYLCASSGGGTGASYGYTFGSGTRLTVV.